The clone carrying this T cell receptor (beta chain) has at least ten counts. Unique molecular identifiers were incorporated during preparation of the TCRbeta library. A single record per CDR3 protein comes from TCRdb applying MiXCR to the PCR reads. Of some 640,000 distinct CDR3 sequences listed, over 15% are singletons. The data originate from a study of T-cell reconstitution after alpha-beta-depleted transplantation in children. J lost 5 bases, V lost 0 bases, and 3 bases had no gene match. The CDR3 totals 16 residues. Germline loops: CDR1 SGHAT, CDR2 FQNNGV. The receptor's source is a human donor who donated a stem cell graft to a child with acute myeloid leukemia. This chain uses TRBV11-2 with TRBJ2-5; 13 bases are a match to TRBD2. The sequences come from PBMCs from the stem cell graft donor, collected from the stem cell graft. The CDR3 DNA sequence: TGTGCCAGCAGCTTAGAGGGACTAGCGGGGTGGGAGACCCAGTACTTC. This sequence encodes CASSLEGLAGWETQYF. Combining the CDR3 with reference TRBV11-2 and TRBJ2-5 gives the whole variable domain EAGVAQSPRYKIIEKRQSVAFWCNPISGHATLYWYQQILGQGPKLLIQFQNNGVVDDSQLPKDRFSAERLKGVDSTLKIQPAKLEDSAVYLCASSLEGLAGWETQYFGPGTRLLVL.